This T cell receptor (beta chain) was captured by sequencing in a study of cytomegalovirus exposure and HLA in healthy donors. Findings and caveats of the study: Rates of TCR association differed by HLA locus in a later analysis, with DRB1 highest and HLA-C lowest. Later on, a genetic analysis was performed. It linked a missense variant in DCLRE1C with V- and J-gene trimming of TCR beta.

The CDR3 length is 18 residues. Germline CDR1 is LNHNV and CDR2 is YYDKDF (reference sequence). V lost 0 bases and J 0 bases, leaving 17 bases between the germline ends. PCR used 60 Vbeta primers and 13 Jbeta primers. The assay was immunoSEQ multiplex PCR, and TCRdb's table has in-frame clones only and misses some. Found here are tens of thousands of clones, over 70% of them singletons; the top ten hold 5.5% to 7%. As for this clone: The antigen is unknown.

Sequenced input: PBMCs. This sequence originates from a male donor in good health and CMV-seropositive. The chain employs TRBV15 and TRBJ1-1; TRBD1 is a possible D gene (6 bases). The CDR3 reads CATSRDFGGRGMNTEAFF. CDR3 sequence (DNA): TGTGCCACCAGCAGAGATTTTGGAGGCAGGGGAATGAACACTGAAGCTTTCTTT. The complete variable domain, with remaining parts taken from reference TRBV15 and TRBJ1-1, reads DAMVIQNPRYQVTQFGKPVTLSCSQTLNHNVMYWYQQKSSQAPKLLFHYYDKDFNNEADTPDNFQSRRPNTSFCFLDIRSPGLGDTAMYLCATSRDFGGRGMNTEAFFGQGTRLTVV.